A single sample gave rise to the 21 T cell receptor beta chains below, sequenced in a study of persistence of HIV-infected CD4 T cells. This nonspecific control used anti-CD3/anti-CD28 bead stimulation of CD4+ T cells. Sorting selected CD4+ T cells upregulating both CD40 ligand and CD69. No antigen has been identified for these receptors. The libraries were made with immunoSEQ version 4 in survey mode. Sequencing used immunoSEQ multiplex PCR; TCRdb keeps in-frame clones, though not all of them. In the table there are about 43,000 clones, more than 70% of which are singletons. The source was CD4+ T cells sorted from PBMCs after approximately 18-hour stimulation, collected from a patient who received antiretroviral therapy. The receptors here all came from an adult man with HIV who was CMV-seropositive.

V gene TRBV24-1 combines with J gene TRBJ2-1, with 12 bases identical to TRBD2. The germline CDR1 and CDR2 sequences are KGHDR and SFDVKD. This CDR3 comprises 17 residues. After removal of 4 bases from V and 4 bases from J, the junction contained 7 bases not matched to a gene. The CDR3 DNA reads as TGTGCCACCAGTGACCCTACCGGACTAGCGGGGTACAATGAGCAGTTCTTC. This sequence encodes CATSDPTGLAGYNEQFF.

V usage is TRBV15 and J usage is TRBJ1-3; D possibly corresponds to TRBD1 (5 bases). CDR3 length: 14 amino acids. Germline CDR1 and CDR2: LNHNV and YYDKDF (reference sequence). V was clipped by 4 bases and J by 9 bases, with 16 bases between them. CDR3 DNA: TGTGCCACCAGCAACCCGGGACCCAAGGGCACCATATATTTT. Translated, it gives CATSNPGPKGTIYF.

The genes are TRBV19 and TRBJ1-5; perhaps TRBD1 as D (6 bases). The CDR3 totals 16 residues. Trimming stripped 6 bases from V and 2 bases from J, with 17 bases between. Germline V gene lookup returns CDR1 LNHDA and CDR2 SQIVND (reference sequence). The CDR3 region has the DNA TGTGCCAGTAGACTCACAGGGAGCGCGGGCAATCAGCCCCAGCATTTT. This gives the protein CASRLTGSAGNQPQHF. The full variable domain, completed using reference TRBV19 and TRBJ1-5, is DGGITQSPKYLFRKEGQNVTLSCEQNLNHDAMYWYRQDPGQGLRLIYYSQIVNDFQKGDIAEGYSVSREKKESFPLTVTSAQKNPTAFYLCASRLTGSAGNQPQHFGDGTRLSIL.

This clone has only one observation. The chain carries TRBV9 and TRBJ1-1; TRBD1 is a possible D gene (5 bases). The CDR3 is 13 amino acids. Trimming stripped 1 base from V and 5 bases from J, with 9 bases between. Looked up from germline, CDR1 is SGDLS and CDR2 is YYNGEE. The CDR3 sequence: CASSVSGSTEAFF. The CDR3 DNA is TGTGCCAGCAGCGTATCAGGGAGTACTGAAGCTTTCTTT.

CDR3 bases: TGCGCCAGCAGCTTGGTCGAAGGGGGTAGCTCTGGAAACACCATATATTTT. It encodes CASSLVEGGSSGNTIYF. The chain joins TRBV5-1 to TRBJ1-3, with a tentative D call TRBD1 (6 bases). In germline, CDR1 is SGHRS, CDR2 YFSETQ. The V gene lost 0 bases and the J gene lost 0 bases, with 13 bases spanning the gap. The CDR3 loop spans 17 amino acids.

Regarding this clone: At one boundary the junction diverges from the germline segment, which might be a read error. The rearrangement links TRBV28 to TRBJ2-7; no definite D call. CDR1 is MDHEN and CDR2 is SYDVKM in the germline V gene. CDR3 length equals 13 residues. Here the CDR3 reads CASSLIQGHSPNF. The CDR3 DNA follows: TGTGCCAGCAGTTTAATACAAGGGCACTCGCCGAACTTC.

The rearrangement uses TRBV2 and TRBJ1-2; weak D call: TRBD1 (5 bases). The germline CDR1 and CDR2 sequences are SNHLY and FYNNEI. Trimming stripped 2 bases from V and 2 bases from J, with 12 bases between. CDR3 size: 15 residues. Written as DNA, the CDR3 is TGTGCCAGCAGTGAATCGTTGGGACCCAACTATGGCTACACCTTC. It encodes CASSESLGPNYGYTF.

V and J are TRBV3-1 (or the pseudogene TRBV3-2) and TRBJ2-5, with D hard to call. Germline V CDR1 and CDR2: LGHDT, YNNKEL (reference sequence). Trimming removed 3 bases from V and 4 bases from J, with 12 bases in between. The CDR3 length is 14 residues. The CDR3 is CASSHSLMRETQYF. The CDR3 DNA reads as TGTGCCAGCAGCCACTCCCTAATGCGAGAGACCCAGTACTTC.

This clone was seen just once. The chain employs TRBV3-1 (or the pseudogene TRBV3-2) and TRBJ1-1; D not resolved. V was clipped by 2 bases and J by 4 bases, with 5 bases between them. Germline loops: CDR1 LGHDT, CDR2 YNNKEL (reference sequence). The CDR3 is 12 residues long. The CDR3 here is CASSQIGTEAFF. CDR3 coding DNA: TGTGCCAGCAGCCAAATCGGCACTGAAGCTTTCTTT.

CDR3 residues: CASSQDWLGTEAFF. In DNA form, the CDR3 reads TGTGCCAGCAGCCAAGACTGGTTGGGGACTGAAGCTTTCTTT. The chain couples TRBV3-1 (or the pseudogene TRBV3-2) to TRBJ1-1, with D hard to call. Germline CDR1 is LGHDT and CDR2 is YNNKEL (reference sequence). The CDR3 is 14 residues long. Trimming took 0 bases from V and 5 from J, leaving 10 bases between them.

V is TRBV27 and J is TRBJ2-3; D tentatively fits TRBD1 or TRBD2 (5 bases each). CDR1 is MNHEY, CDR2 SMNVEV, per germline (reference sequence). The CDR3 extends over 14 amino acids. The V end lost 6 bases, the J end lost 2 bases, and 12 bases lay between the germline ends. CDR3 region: CASREGFDTDTQYF. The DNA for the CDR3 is TGTGCCAGCAGAGAGGGGTTTGACACAGATACGCAGTATTTT.

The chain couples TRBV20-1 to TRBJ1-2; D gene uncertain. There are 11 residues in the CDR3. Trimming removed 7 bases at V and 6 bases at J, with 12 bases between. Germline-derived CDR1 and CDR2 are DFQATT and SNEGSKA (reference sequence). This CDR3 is CSGPVSHGYTF. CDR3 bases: TGCAGTGGTCCGGTGAGCCATGGCTACACCTTC.

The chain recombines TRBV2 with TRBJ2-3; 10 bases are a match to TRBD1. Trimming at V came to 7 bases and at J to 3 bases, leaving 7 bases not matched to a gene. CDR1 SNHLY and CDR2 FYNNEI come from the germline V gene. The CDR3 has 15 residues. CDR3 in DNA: TGTGCCAGCACCTGGACAGGGGGAATAACAGATACGCAGTATTTT. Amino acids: CASTWTGGITDTQYF.

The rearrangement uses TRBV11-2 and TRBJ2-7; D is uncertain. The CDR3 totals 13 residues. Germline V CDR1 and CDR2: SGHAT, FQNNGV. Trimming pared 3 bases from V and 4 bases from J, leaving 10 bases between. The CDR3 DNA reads TGTGCCAGCAGCTTTGAATGGCAGTACGAGCAGTACTTC. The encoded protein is CASSFEWQYEQYF. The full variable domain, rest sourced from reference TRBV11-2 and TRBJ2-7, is EAGVAQSPRYKIIEKRQSVAFWCNPISGHATLYWYQQILGQGPKLLIQFQNNGVVDDSQLPKDRFSAERLKGVDSTLKIQPAKLEDSAVYLCASSFEWQYEQYFGPGTRLTVT.

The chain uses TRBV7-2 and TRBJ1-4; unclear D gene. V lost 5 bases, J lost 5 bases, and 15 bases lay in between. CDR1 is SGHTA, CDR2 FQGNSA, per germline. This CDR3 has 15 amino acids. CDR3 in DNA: TGTGCCAGCAGCCCCAGCGGTGGGGTGAATGAAAAACTGTTTTTT. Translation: CASSPSGGVNEKLFF.

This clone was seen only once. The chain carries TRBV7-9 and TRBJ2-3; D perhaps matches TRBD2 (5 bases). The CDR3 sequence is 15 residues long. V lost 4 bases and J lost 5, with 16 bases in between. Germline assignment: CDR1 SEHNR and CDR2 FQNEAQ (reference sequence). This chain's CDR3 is CASSSMNDGVDTQYF. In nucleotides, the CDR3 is TGTGCCAGCAGCTCCATGAACGACGGGGTAGATACGCAGTATTTT.

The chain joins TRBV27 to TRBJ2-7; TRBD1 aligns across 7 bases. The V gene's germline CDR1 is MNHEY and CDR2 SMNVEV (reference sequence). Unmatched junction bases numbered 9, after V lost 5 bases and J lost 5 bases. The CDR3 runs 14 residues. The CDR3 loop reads CASSRGTVSNEQYF. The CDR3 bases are TGTGCCAGCAGTAGGGGGACAGTAAGCAACGAGCAGTACTTC.

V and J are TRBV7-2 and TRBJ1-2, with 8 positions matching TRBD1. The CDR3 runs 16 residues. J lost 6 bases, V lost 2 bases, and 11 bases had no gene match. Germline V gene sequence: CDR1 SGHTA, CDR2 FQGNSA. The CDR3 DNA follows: TGTGCCAGCAGCTTAAGCGCTCAGGACAGGGAGGATGGCTACACCTTC. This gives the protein CASSLSAQDREDGYTF.

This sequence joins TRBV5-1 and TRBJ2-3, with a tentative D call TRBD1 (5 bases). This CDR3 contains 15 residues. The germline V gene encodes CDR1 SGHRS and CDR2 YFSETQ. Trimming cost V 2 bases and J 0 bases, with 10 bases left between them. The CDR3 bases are TGCGCCAGCAGCTTACAGGCGCCTAGCACAGATACGCAGTATTTT. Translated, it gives CASSLQAPSTDTQYF.

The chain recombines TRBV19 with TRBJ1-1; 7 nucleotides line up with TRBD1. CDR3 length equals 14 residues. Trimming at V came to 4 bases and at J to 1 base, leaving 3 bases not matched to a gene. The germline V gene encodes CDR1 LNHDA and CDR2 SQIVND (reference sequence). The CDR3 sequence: CASSSRDRNTEAFF. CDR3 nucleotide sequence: TGTGCCAGTAGTAGCCGGGACAGGAACACTGAAGCTTTCTTT.

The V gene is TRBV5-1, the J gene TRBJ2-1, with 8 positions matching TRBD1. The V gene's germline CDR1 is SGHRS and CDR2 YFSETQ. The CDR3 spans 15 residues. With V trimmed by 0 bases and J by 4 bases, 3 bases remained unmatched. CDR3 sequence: CASSLGTGPYNEQFF. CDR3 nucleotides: TGCGCCAGCAGCTTGGGGACAGGGCCATACAATGAGCAGTTCTTC. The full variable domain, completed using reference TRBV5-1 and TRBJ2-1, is KAGVTQTPRYLIKTRGQQVTLSCSPISGHRSVSWYQQTPGQGLQFLFEYFSETQRNKGNFPGRFSGRQFSNSRSEMNVSTLELGDSALYLCASSLGTGPYNEQFFGPGTRLTVL.